The entry below gives a single T cell receptor beta chain sequence along with its context. These data are taken from a study of human T cells and chemical hapten exposure. Trimming took off 11 bases at V and 6 bases at J, with 8 bases between the two ends. The CDR3 has 11 amino acids. From germline, CDR1 is SSHAT and CDR2 FNYEAQ (reference sequence). Documented time point: patch test 1, 2 weeks after DPC sensitization. Documented treatment: therapeutic diphenylcyclopropenone sensitization with weekly scalp DPC. TCRdb independently ran MiXCR on the RACE reads; one entry per CDR3 protein. The sample contains approximately 350,000 distinct CDR3 sequences, approximately 6.3% of which appear only once.

The J gene is TRBJ2-6, the V gene TRBV7-7, with D uncertain. This TCR was recovered from a woman between 18 and 29 years old with alopecia areata. Some clones in this sample may be carry-over from other donors' samples. The sample in question was whole blood, obtained in connection with sensitization to the hapten diphenylcyclopropenone (DPC). In DNA, the CDR3 is TGTGCCGTGGGCCAGGCCAACGTCCTGACTTTC. Translating it yields CAVGQANVLTF.